This TCR beta chain was sequenced in a study of cytomegalovirus exposure and HLA in healthy donors. Across the study: Earlier, 150 million to 200 million T cells were analyzed, and 90 million to 140 million unique TCR beta sequences were found among them.

Notes on this clone: Its antigen remains unidentified.

A multiplex PCR was run with 60 Vbeta primers and 13 Jbeta primers. Repertoires were generated with immunoSEQ multiplex PCR, while TCRdb's copy carries only in-frame clones and drops some. The data contain about 200,000 clones, 75% to 85% of them seen just once; the ten biggest clones take up 2.5% to 3.5%. Study findings and constraints: An analysis was carried out later, and it reportedly showed fewer N-insertions in an Asian-associated ancestry cluster than the approximately 670-donor mean.

The CDR3 loop spans 15 amino acids. Per germline, CDR1 MDHEN and CDR2 SYDVKM. With 4 bases clipped from V and 0 bases from J, the junction kept 6 bases outside the gene matches. This chain connects TRBV28 to TRBJ2-7; TRBD1 matches at 7 bases. This TCR was sampled from a woman aged 40 to 55 in good health and CMV-seronegative. Sequences were obtained from PBMCs. CDR3 protein: CASSSRGTASYEQYF. As DNA, the CDR3 is TGTGCCAGCAGTTCTCGTGGGACAGCCTCCTACGAGCAGTACTTC. Drawing the rest from reference TRBV28 and TRBJ2-7, the complete variable domain is DVKVTQSSRYLVKRTGEKVFLECVQDMDHENMFWYRQDPGLGLRLIYFSYDVKMKEKGDIPEGYSVSREKKERFSLILESASTNQTSMYLCASSSRGTASYEQYFGPGTRLTVT.